This TCR beta chain was captured by sequencing in a study of blood T cell repertoires in COVID-19. Study-level information: T cells, B-cell-depleted T cells, or PBMCs supplied cDNA or gDNA.

This CDR3 is built from 13 residues. Germline loops: CDR1 MNHEY, CDR2 SVGEGT. The V and J ends lost 6 bases and 11 bases respectively, with 17 bases between them. Under the authors' procedure: Estimation of nucleated cell counts was performed using reference gene primer amplification. Measured with immunoSEQ multiplex PCR; TCRdb has only the in-frame clones, and not every one. D and trimming were read from the DNA, whereas the V and J calls and clone size are those reported in that table. The data contain around 25,000 clones, about 77% of them singletons. The rearrangement joins TRBV6-2 or TRBV6-3 to TRBJ2-1; TRBD1 might be the D (6 bases). The specimen was peripheral blood. This TCR derives from a man aged 80 or over with active or convalescent COVID-19. The CDR3 is CASSPDRLRQQFF. Written as DNA, the CDR3 is TGTGCCAGCAGCCCTGACAGGCTTAGACAGCAGTTCTTC.